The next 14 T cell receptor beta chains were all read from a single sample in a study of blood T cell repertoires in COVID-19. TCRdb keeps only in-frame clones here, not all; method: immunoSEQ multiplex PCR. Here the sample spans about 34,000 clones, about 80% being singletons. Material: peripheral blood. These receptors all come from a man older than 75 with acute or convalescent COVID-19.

This chain's CDR3 is CASNLWDSQPQHF. Here the CDR3 DNA reads TGTGCCAGCAATTTATGGGACTCTCAGCCCCAGCATTTT. The chain is built from TRBV6-5 and TRBJ1-5, with D maybe TRBD1 (5 bases). The CDR3 is made up of 13 amino acids. V lost 7 bases and J 6 bases, leaving 13 bases between the germline ends. Germline values: CDR1 MNHEY, CDR2 SVGAGI.

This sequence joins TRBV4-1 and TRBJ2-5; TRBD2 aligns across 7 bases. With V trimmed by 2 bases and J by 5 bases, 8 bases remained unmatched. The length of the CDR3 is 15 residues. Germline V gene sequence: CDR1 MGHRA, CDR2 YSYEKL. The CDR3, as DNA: TGCGCCAGCAGCCAAACCGGGACTAACGGGGAGACCCAGTACTTC. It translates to CASSQTGTNGETQYF.

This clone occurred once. This CDR3 reads CASSYDWARRETQYF. CDR3 DNA sequence: TGTGCCAGCAGTTACGACTGGGCAAGGAGGGAGACCCAGTACTTC. The chain links TRBV6-6 to TRBJ2-5, with D perhaps TRBD2 (5 bases). The ends were cut back, 2 bases at V and 5 bases at J, with 15 bases in the middle. The CDR3 has 15 residues. Looked up from germline, CDR1 is MNHNY and CDR2 is SVGAGI (reference sequence).

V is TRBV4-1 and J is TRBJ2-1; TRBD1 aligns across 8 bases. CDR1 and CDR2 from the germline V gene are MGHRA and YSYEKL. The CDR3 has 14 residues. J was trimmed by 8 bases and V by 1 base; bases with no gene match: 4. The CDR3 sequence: CASSQGDRGDEQFF. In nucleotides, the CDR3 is TGCGCCAGCAGCCAAGGCGACAGGGGCGATGAGCAGTTCTTC.

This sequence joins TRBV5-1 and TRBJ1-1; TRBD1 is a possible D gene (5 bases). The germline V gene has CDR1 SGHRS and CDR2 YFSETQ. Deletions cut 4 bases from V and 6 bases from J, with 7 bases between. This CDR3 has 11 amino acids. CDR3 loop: CASSDRSEAFF. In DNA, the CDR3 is TGCGCCAGCAGCGACAGATCTGAAGCTTTCTTT.

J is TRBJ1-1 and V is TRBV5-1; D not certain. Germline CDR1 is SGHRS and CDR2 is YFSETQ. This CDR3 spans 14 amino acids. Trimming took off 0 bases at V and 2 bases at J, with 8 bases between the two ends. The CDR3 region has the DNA TGCGCCAGCAGCTTGGCAGGAGGAAACACTGAAGCTTTCTTT. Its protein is CASSLAGGNTEAFF.

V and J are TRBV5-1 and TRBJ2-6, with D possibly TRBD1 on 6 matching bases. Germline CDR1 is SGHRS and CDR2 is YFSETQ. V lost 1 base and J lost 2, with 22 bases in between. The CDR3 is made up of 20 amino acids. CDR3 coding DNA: TGCGCCAGCAGCTTGAAGATAAACGGCCAGGGGAAAGCTGGGGCCAACGTCCTGACTTTC. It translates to CASSLKINGQGKAGANVLTF.

The CDR3 protein is CAWRAEQGMLFF. DNA of the CDR3: TGTGCCTGGAGGGCCGAACAGGGAATGCTGTTTTTT. This chain uses TRBV30 with TRBJ1-4; D is perhaps TRBD1 (6 bases). Germline CDR1 and CDR2: GTSNPN and SVGIG (reference sequence). CDR3 length equals 12 residues. V was shortened by 3 bases and J by 14 bases, with 16 bases between the two germline ends.

The CDR3 protein is CASSDPGGTGRNQPQHF. The CDR3 bases are TGTGCCAGCAGTGACCCTGGGGGGACAGGGCGTAATCAGCCCCAGCATTTT. The chain combines TRBV6-1 with TRBJ1-5; 9 bases line up with TRBD1. Germline V gene sequence: CDR1 MNHNS, CDR2 SASEGT. Trimming at V came to 3 bases and at J to 4 bases, leaving 10 bases not matched to a gene. The CDR3 contains 17 residues.

CDR3 nucleotides: TGTGCCAGCAGTGTCACCTCGACCGGGACACGAGAGACCCAGTACTTC. The encoded protein is CASSVTSTGTRETQYF. The chain combines TRBV6-1 with TRBJ2-5, with a weak D call TRBD1 (6 bases). This CDR3 is 16 amino acids long. Germline-derived CDR1 and CDR2 are MNHNS and SASEGT. Trimming cost V 4 bases and J 4 bases, with 19 bases left between them.

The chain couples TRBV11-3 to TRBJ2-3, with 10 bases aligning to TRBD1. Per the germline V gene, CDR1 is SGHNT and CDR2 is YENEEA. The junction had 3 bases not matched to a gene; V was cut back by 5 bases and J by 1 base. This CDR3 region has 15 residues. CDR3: CASSTGQGGTDTQYF. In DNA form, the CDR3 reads TGTGCCAGCAGCACCGGACAGGGGGGCACAGATACGCAGTATTTT.

The CDR3 coding sequence is TGTGCCAGCAGTCGGACAGGGGATACCTACAATGAGCAGTTCTTC. Translated, it gives CASSRTGDTYNEQFF. The chain employs TRBV6-5 and TRBJ2-1; 9 bases line up with TRBD1. Germline loops: CDR1 MNHEY, CDR2 SVGAGI. V lost 5 bases, J lost 2 bases, and 4 bases stayed unmatched. The CDR3 sequence is 15 residues long.

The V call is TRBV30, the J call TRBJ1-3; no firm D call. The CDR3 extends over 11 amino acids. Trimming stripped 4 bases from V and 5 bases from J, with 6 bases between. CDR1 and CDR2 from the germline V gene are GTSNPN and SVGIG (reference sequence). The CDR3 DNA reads TGTGCCTGGACGAGTCGAAACACCATATATTTT. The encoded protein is CAWTSRNTIYF.

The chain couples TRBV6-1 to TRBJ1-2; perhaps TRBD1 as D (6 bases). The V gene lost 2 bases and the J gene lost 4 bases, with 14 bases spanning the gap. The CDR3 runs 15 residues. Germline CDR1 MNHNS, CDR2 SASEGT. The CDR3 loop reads CASSEPRGGPYGYTF. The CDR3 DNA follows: TGTGCCAGCAGTGAACCGCGAGGGGGACCCTATGGCTACACCTTC.